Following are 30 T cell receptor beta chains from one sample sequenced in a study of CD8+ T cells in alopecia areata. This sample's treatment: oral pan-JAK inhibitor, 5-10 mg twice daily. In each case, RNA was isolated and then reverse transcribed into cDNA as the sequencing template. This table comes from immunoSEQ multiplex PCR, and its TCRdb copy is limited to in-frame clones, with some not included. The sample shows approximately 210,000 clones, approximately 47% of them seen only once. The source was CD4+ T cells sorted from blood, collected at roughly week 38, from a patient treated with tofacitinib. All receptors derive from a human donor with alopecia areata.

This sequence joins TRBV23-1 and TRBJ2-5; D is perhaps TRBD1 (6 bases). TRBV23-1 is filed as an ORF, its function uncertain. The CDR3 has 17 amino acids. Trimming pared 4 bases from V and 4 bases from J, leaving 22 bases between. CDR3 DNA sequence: TGCGCCAGCAGTCTTTTCCCCCGGGGCCCAGGGGTAGAGACCCAGTACTTC. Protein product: CASSLFPRGPGVETQYF.

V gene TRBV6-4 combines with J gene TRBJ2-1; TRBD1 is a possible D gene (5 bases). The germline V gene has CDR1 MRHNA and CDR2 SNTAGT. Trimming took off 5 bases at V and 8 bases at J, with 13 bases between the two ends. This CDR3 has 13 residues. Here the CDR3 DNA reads TGTGCCAGCAGTCGAACAGGAAGAGATGAGCAGTTCTTC. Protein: CASSRTGRDEQFF.

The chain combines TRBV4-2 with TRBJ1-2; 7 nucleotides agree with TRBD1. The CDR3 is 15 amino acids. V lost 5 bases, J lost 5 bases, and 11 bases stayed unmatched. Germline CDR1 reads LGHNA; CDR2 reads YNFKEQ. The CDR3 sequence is CASSSPSEGAYGYTF. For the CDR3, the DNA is TGTGCCAGCAGCTCCCCTAGTGAGGGGGCATATGGCTACACCTTC.

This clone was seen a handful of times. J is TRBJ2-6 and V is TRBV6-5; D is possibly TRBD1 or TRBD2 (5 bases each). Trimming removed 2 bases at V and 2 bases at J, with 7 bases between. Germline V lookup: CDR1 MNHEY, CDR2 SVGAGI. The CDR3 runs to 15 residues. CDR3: CASSYRGPGANVLTF. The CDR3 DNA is TGTGCCAGCAGTTACCGGGGCCCTGGGGCCAACGTCCTGACTTTC.

As DNA, the CDR3 is TGTGCCAGCGGGAGGTCAGGCGGGAGCACAGATACGCAGTATTTT. It specifies CASGRSGGSTDTQYF. The rearrangement links TRBV7-2 to TRBJ2-3, with D maybe TRBD2 (6 bases). V was pared by 8 bases and J by 0 bases, with 15 bases between. CDR1 and CDR2 (germline): SGHTA, FQGNSA. CDR3 length: 15 residues.

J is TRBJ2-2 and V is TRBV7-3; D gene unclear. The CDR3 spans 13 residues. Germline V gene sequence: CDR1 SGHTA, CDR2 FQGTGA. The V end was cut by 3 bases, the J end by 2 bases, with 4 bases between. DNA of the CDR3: TGTGCCAGCAGCTTGACTAACACCGGGGAGCTGTTTTTT. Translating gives CASSLTNTGELFF.

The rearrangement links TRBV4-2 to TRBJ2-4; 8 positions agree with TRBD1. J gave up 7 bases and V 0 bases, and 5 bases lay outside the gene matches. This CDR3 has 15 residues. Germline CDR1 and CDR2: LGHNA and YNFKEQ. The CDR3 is CASSQDGQGFNIQYF. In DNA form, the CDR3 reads TGTGCCAGCAGCCAAGATGGACAGGGCTTTAACATTCAGTACTTC.

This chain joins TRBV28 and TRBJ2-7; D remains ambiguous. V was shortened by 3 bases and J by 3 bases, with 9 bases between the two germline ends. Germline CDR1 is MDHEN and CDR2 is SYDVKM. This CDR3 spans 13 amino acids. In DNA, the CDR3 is TGTGCCAGCAGTTTGAGGACCAACTACGAGCAGTACTTC. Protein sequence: CASSLRTNYEQYF.

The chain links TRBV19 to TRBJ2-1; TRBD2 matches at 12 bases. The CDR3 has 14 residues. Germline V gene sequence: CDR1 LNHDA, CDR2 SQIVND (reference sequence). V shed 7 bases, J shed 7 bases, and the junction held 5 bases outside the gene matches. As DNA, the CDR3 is TGTGCCAGTATACTAGCGGGAGGAAAGAATGAGCAGTTCTTC. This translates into CASILAGGKNEQFF.

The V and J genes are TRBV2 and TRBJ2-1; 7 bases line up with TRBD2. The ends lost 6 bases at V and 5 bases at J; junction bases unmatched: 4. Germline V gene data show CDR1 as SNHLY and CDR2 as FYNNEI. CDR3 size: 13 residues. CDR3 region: CASRLANNNEQFF. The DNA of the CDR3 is TGTGCCAGCAGACTAGCGAATAACAATGAGCAGTTCTTC.

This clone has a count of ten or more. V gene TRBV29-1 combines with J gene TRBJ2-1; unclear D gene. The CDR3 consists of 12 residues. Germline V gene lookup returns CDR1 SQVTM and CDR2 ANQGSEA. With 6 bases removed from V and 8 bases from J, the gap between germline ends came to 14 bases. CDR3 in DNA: TGCAGCGTAGCCAAGTTAGGCGATGAGCAGTTCTTC. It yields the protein CSVAKLGDEQFF.

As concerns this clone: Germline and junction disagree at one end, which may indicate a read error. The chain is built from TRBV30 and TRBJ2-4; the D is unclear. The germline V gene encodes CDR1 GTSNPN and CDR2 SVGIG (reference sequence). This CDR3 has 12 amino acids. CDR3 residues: CAWSVASGPSNF. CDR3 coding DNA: TGTGCCTGGAGTGTCGCATCCGGGCCCAGCAACTTC.

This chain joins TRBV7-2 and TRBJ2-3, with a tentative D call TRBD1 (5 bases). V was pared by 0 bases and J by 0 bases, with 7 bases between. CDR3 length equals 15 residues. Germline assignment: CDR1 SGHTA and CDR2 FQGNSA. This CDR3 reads CASSLARTSTDTQYF. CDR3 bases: TGTGCCAGCAGCTTAGCCAGGACAAGCACAGATACGCAGTATTTT.

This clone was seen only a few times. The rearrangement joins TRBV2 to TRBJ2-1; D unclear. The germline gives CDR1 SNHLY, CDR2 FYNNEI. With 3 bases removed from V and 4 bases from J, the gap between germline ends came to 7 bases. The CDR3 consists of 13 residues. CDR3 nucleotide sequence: TGTGCCAGCAGTGAGCTAGTGTACAATGAGCAGTTCTTC. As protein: CASSELVYNEQFF.

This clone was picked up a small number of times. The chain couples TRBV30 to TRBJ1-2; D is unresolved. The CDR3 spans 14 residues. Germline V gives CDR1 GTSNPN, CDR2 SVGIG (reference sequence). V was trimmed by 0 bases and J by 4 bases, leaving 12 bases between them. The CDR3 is CAWSVLGGIYGYTF. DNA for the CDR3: TGTGCCTGGAGTGTACTGGGCGGGATCTATGGCTACACCTTC.

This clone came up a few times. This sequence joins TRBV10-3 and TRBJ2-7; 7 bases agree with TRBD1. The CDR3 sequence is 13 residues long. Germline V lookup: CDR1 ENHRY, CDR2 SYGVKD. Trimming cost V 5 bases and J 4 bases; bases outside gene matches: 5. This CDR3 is CAISRQGDYEQYF. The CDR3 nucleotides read TGTGCCATCAGTAGACAGGGAGATTACGAGCAGTACTTC.

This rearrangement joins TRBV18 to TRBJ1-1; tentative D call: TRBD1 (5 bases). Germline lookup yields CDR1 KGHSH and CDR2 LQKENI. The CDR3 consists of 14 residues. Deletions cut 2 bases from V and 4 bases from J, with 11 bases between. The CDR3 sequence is CASSPVGLGTEAFF. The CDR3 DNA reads TGTGCCAGCTCACCAGTGGGGCTCGGCACTGAAGCTTTCTTT.

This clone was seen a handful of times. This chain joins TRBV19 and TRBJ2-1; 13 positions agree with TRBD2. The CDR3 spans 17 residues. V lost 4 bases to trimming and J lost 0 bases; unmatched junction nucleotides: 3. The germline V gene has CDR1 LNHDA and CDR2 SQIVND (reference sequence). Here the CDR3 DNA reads TGTGCCAGTAGTACTCGGACTAGCGGGAGCTCCTACAATGAGCAGTTCTTC. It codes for CASSTRTSGSSYNEQFF.

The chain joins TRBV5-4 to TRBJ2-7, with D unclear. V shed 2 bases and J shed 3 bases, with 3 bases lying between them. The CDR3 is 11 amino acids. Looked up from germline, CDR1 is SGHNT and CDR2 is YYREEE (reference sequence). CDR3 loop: CASSFYYEQYF. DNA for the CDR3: TGTGCCAGCAGCTTTTACTACGAGCAGTACTTC.

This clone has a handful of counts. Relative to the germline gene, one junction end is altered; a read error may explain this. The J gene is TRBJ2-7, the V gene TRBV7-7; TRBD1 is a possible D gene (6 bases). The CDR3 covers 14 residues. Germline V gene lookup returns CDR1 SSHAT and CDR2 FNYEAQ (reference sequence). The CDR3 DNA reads TGTGCTAGCAGCTTAGACAGGAGCTCCTACGAGCAGTACTTC. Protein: CASSLDRSSYEQYF.

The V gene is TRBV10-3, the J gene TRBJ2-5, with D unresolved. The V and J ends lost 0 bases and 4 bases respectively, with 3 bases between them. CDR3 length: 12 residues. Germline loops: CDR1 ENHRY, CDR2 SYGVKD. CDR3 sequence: CAISESGETQYF. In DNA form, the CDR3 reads TGTGCCATCAGTGAGTCTGGAGAGACCCAGTACTTC.

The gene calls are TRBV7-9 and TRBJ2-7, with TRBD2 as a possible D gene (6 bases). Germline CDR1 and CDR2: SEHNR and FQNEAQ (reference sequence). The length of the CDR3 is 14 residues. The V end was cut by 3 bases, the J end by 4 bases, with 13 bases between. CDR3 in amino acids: CASSLSGGMYEQYF. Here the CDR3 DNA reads TGTGCCAGCAGCTTGTCCGGCGGGATGTACGAGCAGTACTTC.

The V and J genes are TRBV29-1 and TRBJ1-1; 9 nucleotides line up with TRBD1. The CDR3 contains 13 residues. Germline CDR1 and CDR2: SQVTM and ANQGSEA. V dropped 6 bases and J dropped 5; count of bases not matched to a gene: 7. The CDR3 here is CSVQGQGGTEAFF. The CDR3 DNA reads TGCAGCGTCCAGGGACAGGGAGGAACTGAAGCTTTCTTT. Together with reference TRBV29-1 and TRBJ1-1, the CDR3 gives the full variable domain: SAVISQKPSRDICQRGTSLTIQCQVDSQVTMMFWYRQQPGQSLTLIATANQGSEATYESGFVIDKFPISRPNLTFSTLTVSNMSPEDSSIYLCSVQGQGGTEAFFGQGTRLTVV.

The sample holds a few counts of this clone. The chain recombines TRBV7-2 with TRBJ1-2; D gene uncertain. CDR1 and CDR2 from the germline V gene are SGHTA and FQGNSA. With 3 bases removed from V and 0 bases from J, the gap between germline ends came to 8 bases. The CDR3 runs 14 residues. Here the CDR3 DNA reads TGTGCCAGCAGCTTGGACGGGACTAACTATGGCTACACCTTC. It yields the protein CASSLDGTNYGYTF. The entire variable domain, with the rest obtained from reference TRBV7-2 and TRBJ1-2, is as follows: GAGVSQSPSNKVTEKGKDVELRCDPISGHTALYWYRQSLGQGLEFLIYFQGNSAPDKSGLPSDRFSAERTGGSVSTLTIQRTQQEDSAVYLCASSLDGTNYGYTFGSGTRLTVV.

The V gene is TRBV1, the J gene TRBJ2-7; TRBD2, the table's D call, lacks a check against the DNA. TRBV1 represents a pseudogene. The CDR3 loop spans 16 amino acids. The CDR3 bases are TGCACCAGCAGCCAGTTTCGGCGGGAGAGCTCCTACGAGCAGTACTTC. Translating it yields CTSSQFRRESSYEQYF.

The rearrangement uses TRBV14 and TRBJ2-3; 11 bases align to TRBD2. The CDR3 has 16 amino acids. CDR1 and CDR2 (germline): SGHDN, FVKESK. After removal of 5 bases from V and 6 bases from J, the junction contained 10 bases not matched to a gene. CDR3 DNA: TGTGCCAGCAGCTCAGGACTAGCGGGCGCAGGGGATACGCAGTATTTT. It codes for CASSSGLAGAGDTQYF.

The chain's CDR3 is CASSLMVARSTDTQYF. The CDR3 region has the DNA TGCGCCAGCAGCTTGATGGTAGCGAGGAGCACAGATACGCAGTATTTT. The rearrangement links TRBV5-1 to TRBJ2-3; maybe TRBD2 (5 bases). V gave up 1 base and J gave up 0 bases, with 12 bases separating them. Germline V gene sequence: CDR1 SGHRS, CDR2 YFSETQ. This CDR3 has 16 amino acids.

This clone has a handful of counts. The CDR3 loop is CASSLGGPTSSGEQFF. The CDR3 region has the DNA TGTGCCAGCAGTCTGGGGGGGCCCACTAGTTCGGGTGAGCAGTTCTTC. The V and J genes are TRBV7-9 and TRBJ2-1; D possibly corresponds to TRBD2 (7 bases). This CDR3 is built from 16 residues. V dropped 6 bases and J dropped 9 bases, with 24 bases sitting between them. The germline gives CDR1 SEHNR, CDR2 FQNEAQ (reference sequence).

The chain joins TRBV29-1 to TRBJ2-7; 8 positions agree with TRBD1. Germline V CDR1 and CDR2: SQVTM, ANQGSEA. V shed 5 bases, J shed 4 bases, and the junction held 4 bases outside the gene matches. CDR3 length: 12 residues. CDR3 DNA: TGCAGCGTTCGGACAGGGTGGTACGAGCAGTACTTC. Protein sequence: CSVRTGWYEQYF.

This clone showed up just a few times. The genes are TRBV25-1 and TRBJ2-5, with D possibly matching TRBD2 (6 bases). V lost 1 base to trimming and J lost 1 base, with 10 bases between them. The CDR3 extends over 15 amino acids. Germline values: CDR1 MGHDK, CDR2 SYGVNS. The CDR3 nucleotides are TGTGCCAGCAGTGAATGGGCAGCGGGCCAAGAGACCCAGTACTTC. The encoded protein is CASSEWAAGQETQYF.